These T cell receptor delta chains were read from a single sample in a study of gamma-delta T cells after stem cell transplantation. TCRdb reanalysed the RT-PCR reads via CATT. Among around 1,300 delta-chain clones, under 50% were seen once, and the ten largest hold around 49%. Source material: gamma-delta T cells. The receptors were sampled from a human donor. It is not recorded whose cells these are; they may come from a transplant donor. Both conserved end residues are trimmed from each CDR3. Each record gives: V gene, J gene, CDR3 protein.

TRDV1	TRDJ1	ALGENTLPLTKADKLI
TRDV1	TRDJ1	ALGELSRLLRVLGGTDKLI